This T cell receptor (beta chain) derives from a study of T cell responses to AZD1222 COVID-19 vaccine. Germline V gene lookup returns CDR1 SGDLS and CDR2 YYNGEE. The CDR3 is 16 amino acids. V dropped 3 bases and J dropped 4; count of bases not matched to a gene: 12. Produced via immunoSEQ multiplex PCR; TCRdb's table is partial and in-frame only. This table has roughly 66,000 clones, around 89% appearing once. The material was peripheral blood, obtained 28 days after the second dose of the MenACWY control vaccine. The chain carries TRBV9 and TRBJ1-2, with 7 bases matching TRBD1. The TCR originated in an adult who received the MenACWY meningococcal vaccine as a control. CDR3 sequence (DNA): TGTGCCAGCAGCGCCATAGGTAACAGGGGAACCTATGGCTACACCTTC. Translated: CASSAIGNRGTYGYTF.